This entry lists 23 T cell receptor beta chains sequenced from one sample in a study of T cell repertoires in cytomegalovirus infection. TCRdb passed the reads through MiXCR, listing each CDR3 protein once. Seen here are a few hundred thousand distinct CDR3 sequences, about 18% observed once, and the top ten hold over 40%. The material sequenced was CD8+ T cells from PBMCs. The receptor source for this set is a human donor in good health (CMV status not recorded). Some clones in this sample may be carry-over from other donors' samples.

This clonotype was detected only a few times. The chain recombines TRBV20-1 with TRBJ2-1; TRBD1 agrees at 8 bases. This CDR3 is built from 14 residues. J lost 8 bases, V lost 5 bases, and 11 bases had no gene match. The germline V gene has CDR1 DFQATT and CDR2 SNEGSKA (reference sequence). The CDR3 DNA is TGCAGTGCTCGATTGACAGGGGCTGGGGATGAGCAGTTCTTC. Amino acid sequence: CSARLTGAGDEQFF.

The V call is TRBV19, the J call TRBJ1-1; D call uncertain. This CDR3 contains 13 residues. Looked up from germline, CDR1 is LNHDA and CDR2 is SQIVND (reference sequence). The ends were cut back, 9 bases at V and 0 bases at J, with 11 bases in the middle. The CDR3 DNA sequence: TGTGCCAGCTCGATCCAGCTGAACACTGAAGCTTTCTTT. Protein sequence: CASSIQLNTEAFF.

The rearrangement uses TRBV28 and TRBJ2-7; TRBD2 aligns across 10 bases. V was clipped by 10 bases and J by 0 bases; unmatched bases: 6. The V gene's germline CDR1 is MDHEN and CDR2 SYDVKM. This CDR3 has 14 residues. Here the CDR3 reads CAIQLAGSSYEQYF. In DNA, the CDR3 is TGTGCCATCCAACTAGCGGGGTCCTCCTACGAGCAGTACTTC.

This clonotype has a handful of counts. The gene calls are TRBV10-1 and TRBJ1-4, with D maybe TRBD1 (5 bases). The CDR3 is 13 amino acids. Trimming took off 6 bases at V and 6 bases at J, with 11 bases between the two ends. Germline V lookup: CDR1 WNHNN, CDR2 SYGVQD (reference sequence). In nucleotides, the CDR3 is TGCGCCAGCAGCCAGGGCGAAGATGAAAAACTGTTTTTT. Encoded protein: CASSQGEDEKLFF.

This clonotype has more than one count but fewer than ten. V and J are TRBV7-4 and TRBJ2-1; maybe TRBD2 (7 bases). Trimming removed 5 bases at V and 0 bases at J, with 14 bases between. The CDR3 is made up of 16 amino acids. CDR1 SGHVT and CDR2 SQSDAQ come from the germline V gene. CDR3 in amino acids: CASSGGAGSSYNEQFF. Written as DNA, the CDR3 is TGTGCCAGCAGCGGGGGGGCGGGGAGCTCCTACAATGAGCAGTTCTTC.

This clonotype was seen a handful of times. CDR3: CASRSTSWGDYEQYF. Here the CDR3 DNA reads TGTGCCAGCAGGTCTACCTCGTGGGGTGACTACGAGCAGTACTTC. The chain joins TRBV28 to TRBJ2-7; D is unclear. Trimming pared 6 bases from V and 3 bases from J, leaving 18 bases between. Germline CDR1 is MDHEN and CDR2 is SYDVKM. This CDR3 contains 15 residues.

This clonotype has at least ten counts. The chain employs TRBV11-2 and TRBJ2-7; 7 bases fit TRBD2. Losses at the gene ends were 3 bases for V and 3 bases for J; bases not matched to a gene: 5. From germline, CDR1 is SGHAT and CDR2 FQNNGV. The CDR3 has 14 residues. This chain's CDR3 is CASSFSSGGYEQYF. The CDR3 bases are TGTGCCAGCAGCTTTTCTAGCGGAGGCTACGAGCAGTACTTC.

This clonotype was seen more than once but under ten times. The chain has TRBV12-3 or TRBV12-4 and TRBJ1-1, with D unclear. The CDR3 covers 13 residues. Trimming removed 6 bases from V and 8 bases from J, with 16 bases in between. DNA of the CDR3: TGTGCCAGCAGCAAAACCACAGTATCCGAAGCTTTCTTT. Translated: CASSKTTVSEAFF.

This clonotype was seen repeatedly, ten times or more. This chain joins TRBV12-3 or TRBV12-4 and TRBJ1-1; D call uncertain. The CDR3 sequence is 12 residues long. Trimming pared 5 bases from V and 5 bases from J, leaving 9 bases between. The CDR3, as DNA: TGTGCCAGCAGTAACGGGGAAACTGAAGCTTTCTTT. It yields the protein CASSNGETEAFF.

Many counts were recorded for this clonotype. The genes are TRBV7-9 and TRBJ2-1; a possible D gene is TRBD1 (6 bases). Trimming pared 6 bases from V and 2 bases from J, leaving 17 bases between. Germline loops: CDR1 SEHNR, CDR2 FQNEAQ (reference sequence). The CDR3 contains 16 residues. CDR3 region: CASSLRQVPTYNEQFF. CDR3 DNA: TGTGCCAGCAGTCTTCGACAGGTTCCCACCTACAATGAGCAGTTCTTC.

The rearrangement uses TRBV5-6 and TRBJ1-4; unclear D gene. Germline V gives CDR1 SGHDT, CDR2 YYEEEE. V gave up 4 bases and J gave up 2 bases, with 12 bases separating them. This CDR3 spans 15 amino acids. CDR3 amino acids: CASSPSDITNEKLFF. The CDR3 bases are TGTGCCAGCAGCCCGTCCGACATTACTAATGAAAAACTGTTTTTT.

The chain employs TRBV4-2 and TRBJ2-3; 9 nucleotides agree with TRBD1. The CDR3 totals 14 residues. The germline V gene has CDR1 LGHNA and CDR2 YNFKEQ. V was pared by 7 bases and J by 6 bases, with 8 bases of the junction left unmatched. The CDR3 nucleotides read TGTGCCAGCAACGCCGGGACAGGGAGGGATACGCAGTATTTT. It translates to CASNAGTGRDTQYF.

This clonotype was seen a handful of times. The chain has TRBV28 and TRBJ2-7; 8 bases match TRBD1. With V trimmed by 2 bases and J by 4 bases, 7 bases remained unmatched. This CDR3 is built from 15 residues. Germline CDR1 and CDR2: MDHEN and SYDVKM. DNA of the CDR3: TGTGCCAGCAGTTTACTGGCAGGGGGCGGTTACGAGCAGTACTTC. As protein: CASSLLAGGGYEQYF.

This clonotype was counted many times. The rearrangement links TRBV7-2 to TRBJ2-1; TRBD1 matches 9 bases. Unmatched junction bases numbered 17, after V lost 5 bases and J lost 9 bases. The V gene's germline CDR1 is SGHTA and CDR2 FQGNSA. The CDR3 spans 17 residues. The chain's CDR3 is CASSPEAWDREVGEQFF. DNA for the CDR3: TGTGCCAGCAGCCCAGAGGCCTGGGACAGGGAGGTGGGTGAGCAGTTCTTC. The full variable domain, with the rest looked up from reference TRBV7-2 and TRBJ2-1, is GAGVSQSPSNKVTEKGKDVELRCDPISGHTALYWYRQSLGQGLEFLIYFQGNSAPDKSGLPSDRFSAERTGGSVSTLTIQRTQQEDSAVYLCASSPEAWDREVGEQFFGPGTRLTVL.

The rearrangement joins TRBV5-1 to TRBJ1-1; 9 nucleotides agree with TRBD1. This CDR3 contains 16 residues. Per germline, CDR1 SGHRS and CDR2 YFSETQ. J lost 0 bases, V lost 4 bases, and 7 bases had no gene match. The CDR3 sequence: CASSLGTGSMNTEAFF. CDR3 in DNA: TGCGCCAGCAGCCTAGGGACAGGGAGTATGAACACTGAAGCTTTCTTT. Complete variable domain (other parts from reference TRBV5-1 and TRBJ1-1): KAGVTQTPRYLIKTRGQQVTLSCSPISGHRSVSWYQQTPGQGLQFLFEYFSETQRNKGNFPGRFSGRQFSNSRSEMNVSTLELGDSALYLCASSLGTGSMNTEAFFGQGTRLTVV.

This clonotype was detected only a few times. The V gene is TRBV20-1, the J gene TRBJ2-1; weak D call: TRBD2 (6 bases). The germline V gene encodes CDR1 DFQATT and CDR2 SNEGSKA (reference sequence). The CDR3 totals 17 residues. V was pared by 0 bases and J by 7 bases, with 22 bases between. CDR3 bases: TGCAGTGCTAGAGACAAAGAGACGGGACTCCGTAGGAATGAGCAGTTCTTC. Amino acids: CSARDKETGLRRNEQFF.

The rearrangement joins TRBV7-9 to TRBJ1-5; D ambiguous. Trimming cost V 3 bases and J 1 base, with 7 bases left between them. This CDR3 contains 14 residues. Germline V CDR1 and CDR2: SEHNR, FQNEAQ (reference sequence). CDR3 DNA sequence: TGTGCCAGCAGCTTCTCAGAGAGCAATCAGCCCCAGCATTTT. Protein: CASSFSESNQPQHF.

The J gene is TRBJ1-3, the V gene TRBV5-6; 9 bases agree with TRBD1. The V and J ends lost 3 bases and 3 bases, in that order; junction bases with no gene match: 4. This CDR3 has 15 residues. Germline CDR1 reads SGHDT; CDR2 reads YYEEEE. In DNA form, the CDR3 reads TGTGCCAGCAGCTCTTGGGACAGGGATGGAAACACCATATATTTT. It specifies CASSSWDRDGNTIYF.

This chain connects TRBV29-1 to TRBJ2-5, with a weak D call TRBD2 (5 bases). V shed 7 bases and J shed 2 bases, with 8 bases lying between them. The CDR3 is made up of 11 amino acids. Germline assignment: CDR1 SQVTM and CDR2 ANQGSEA. For the CDR3, the DNA is TGCAGCGCCCGGGAACAAGAGACCCAGTACTTC. Translating gives CSAREQETQYF.

With respect to this clonotype: A much larger clone sits a single nucleotide away, making a read error possible. The CDR3 end shows no conserved phenylalanine or tryptophan, and so a read error is likely. The J gene is TRBJ2-1, the V gene TRBV7-6, with 7 nucleotides matching TRBD1. Germline V gene sequence: CDR1 SGHVS, CDR2 FNYEAQ. CDR3 length equals 15 residues. The J segment lost 4 bases and the V segment lost 5 bases, leaving 8 bases of the junction unmatched. CDR3 in DNA: TGTGCCAGCAGCCTCCACAGGGGCCCGTACAATGAGCAGTTCCTC. Amino acids: CASSLHRGPYNEQFL.

The chain combines TRBV19 with TRBJ1-5; 7 bases line up with TRBD1. V gave up 6 bases and J gave up 3 bases; unmatched junction bases: 11. This CDR3 has 16 amino acids. The germline V gene encodes CDR1 LNHDA and CDR2 SQIVND (reference sequence). CDR3 sequence: CASSPRGDSYNQPQHF. The CDR3 nucleotides are TGTGCCAGTAGCCCCCGGGGGGACAGCTACAATCAGCCCCAGCATTTT.

This clonotype has at least ten counts. The CDR3 DNA is TGTGCCAGCAGCTTATACCAGGCTGGGAACGACAATCAGCCCCAGCATTTT. Encoded protein: CASSLYQAGNDNQPQHF. V is TRBV7-6 and J is TRBJ1-5; D is unresolved. V lost 2 bases, J lost 3 bases, and 17 bases lay in between. In germline, CDR1 is SGHVS, CDR2 FNYEAQ. The CDR3 has 17 residues.

This clonotype was seen at least ten times. The rearrangement uses TRBV28 and TRBJ2-5; no clear D. The V gene's germline CDR1 is MDHEN and CDR2 SYDVKM. This CDR3 region has 20 residues. The V end lost 4 bases, the J end lost 0 bases, and 27 bases lay between the germline ends. CDR3 region: CASSSTKISARLADQETQYF. DNA of the CDR3: TGTGCCAGCAGTTCAACGAAAATCTCCGCTCGGTTGGCAGACCAAGAGACCCAGTACTTC.